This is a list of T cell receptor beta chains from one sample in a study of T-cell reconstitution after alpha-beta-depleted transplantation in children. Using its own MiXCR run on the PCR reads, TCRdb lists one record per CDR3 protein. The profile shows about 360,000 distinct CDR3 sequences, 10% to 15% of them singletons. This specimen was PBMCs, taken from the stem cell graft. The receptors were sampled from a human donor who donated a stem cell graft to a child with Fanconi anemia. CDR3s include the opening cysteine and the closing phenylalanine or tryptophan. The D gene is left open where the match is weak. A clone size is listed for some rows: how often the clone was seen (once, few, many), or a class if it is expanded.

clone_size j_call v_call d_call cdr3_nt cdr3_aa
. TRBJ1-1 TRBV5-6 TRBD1 TGTGCCAGCAGCCGGACAGGACCCGATGGGACTGAAGCTTTCTTT CASSRTGPDGTEAFF
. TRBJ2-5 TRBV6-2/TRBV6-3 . TGTGCCAGCAGTCTTGGATTAAGGACAGCCGAAGAGACCCAGTACTTC CASSLGLRTAEETQYF
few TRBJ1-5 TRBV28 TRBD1 TGTGCCAGCAGTTTGGCGGACAGGGGCAGGAATAGCAATCAGCCCCAGCATTTT CASSLADRGRNSNQPQHF
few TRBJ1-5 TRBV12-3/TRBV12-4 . TGTGCCAGCACCCCGACTGGGCGCAATCAGCCCCAGCATTTT CASTPTGRNQPQHF
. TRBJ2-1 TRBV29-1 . TGCAGCGTTGACCGGGGATTCCCCAATGAGCAGTTCTTC CSVDRGFPNEQFF
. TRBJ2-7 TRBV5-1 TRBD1 TGCGCCAGCAGCTTGGTCGAGGGACAGGGGGCCTCCTACGAGCAGTACTTC CASSLVEGQGASYEQYF
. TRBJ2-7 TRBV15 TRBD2 TGTGCCACCAGCCAGCGGGGGCAAGGCTACGAGCAGTACTTC CATSQRGQGYEQYF
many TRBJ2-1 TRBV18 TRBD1 TGTGCCAGCTCACCCTCCAGGGGGTCCTACAATGAGCAGTTCTTC CASSPSRGSYNEQFF
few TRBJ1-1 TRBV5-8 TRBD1 TGTGCCAGCAGCTCGCCGGCTGCCGGGACAGGGGGCACTGAAGCTTTCTTT CASSSPAAGTGGTEAFF
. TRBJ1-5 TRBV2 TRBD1 TGTGCCAGCGGTCGGACAGGGGGTAGCAATCAGCCCCAGCATTTT CASGRTGGSNQPQHF
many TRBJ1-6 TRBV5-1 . TGCGCCAGCAGCTTGGCCGTCGGGATCCATTCACCCCTCCACTTT CASSLAVGIHSPLHF
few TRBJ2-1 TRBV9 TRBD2 TGTGCCAGCAGCGTATTATCTAGCGGGGCCTACAATGAGCAGTTCTTC CASSVLSSGAYNEQFF
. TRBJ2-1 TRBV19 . TGTGCCAGTAGTATCCAAGGGGGAAGCTCCTACAATGAGCAGTTCTTC CASSIQGGSSYNEQFF
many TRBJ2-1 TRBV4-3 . TGCGCCAGCAGCCTGAGGTCCCGGAATGAGCAGTTCTTC CASSLRSRNEQFF
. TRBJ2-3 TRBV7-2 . TGTGCCAGCAGCTTAAACAGGGCAAGCACAGATACGCAGTATTTT CASSLNRASTDTQYF
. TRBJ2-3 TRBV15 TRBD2 TGTGCCACCAGCAGAGATGCGGGGGACCCGCCAGATACGCAGTATTTT CATSRDAGDPPDTQYF
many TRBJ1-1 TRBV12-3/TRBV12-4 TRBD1 TGTGCCAGCAGTCTCGACAGGGCTGAAGCTTTCTTT CASSLDRAEAFF
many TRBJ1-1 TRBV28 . TGTGCCAGCACTATCCGGGGGGGTTTGGGAGCTTTCTTT CASTIRGGLGAFF
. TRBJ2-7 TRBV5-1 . TGCGCCAGCAGCTTTACAGGGTCCCACGAGCAGTACTTC CASSFTGSHEQYF
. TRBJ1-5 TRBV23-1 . TGCGCCAGCGGACACAGGGATAGCAATCAGCCCCAGCATTTT CASGHRDSNQPQHF
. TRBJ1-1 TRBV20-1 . TGCAGTGCTAGTCTTCTATTTCCAGGGTTAAACACTGAAGCTTTCTTT CSASLLFPGLNTEAFF
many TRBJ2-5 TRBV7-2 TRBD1 TGTGCCAGCAGCTCTGGACAGGGGAAAGAGACCCAGTACTTC CASSSGQGKETQYF
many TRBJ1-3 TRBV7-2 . TGTGCCAGCAGCCCTGGTGGGGGAAGCACCATATATTTT CASSPGGGSTIYF
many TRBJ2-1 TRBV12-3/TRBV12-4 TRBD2 TGTGCCAGCAGTTTATTAGCGGGGGGGCCCTACAATGAGCAGTTCTTC CASSLLAGGPYNEQFF
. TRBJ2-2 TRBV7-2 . TGTGCCAGCAGCTTAAGATCCACCGGGGAGCTGTTTTTT CASSLRSTGELFF
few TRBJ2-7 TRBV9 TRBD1 TGTGCCAGCAGCGTAGCGGGACAGAACTACGAGCAGTACTTC CASSVAGQNYEQYF
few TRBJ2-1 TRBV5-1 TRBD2 TGCGCCAGCAGCTTGGTTACTAGCGGGGGCCTGAGCTCCTACAATGAGCAGTTCTTC CASSLVTSGGLSSYNEQFF
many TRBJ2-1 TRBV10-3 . TGTGCCATCAGTGACCGGGACGGTTCATACAATGAGCAGTTCTTC CAISDRDGSYNEQFF
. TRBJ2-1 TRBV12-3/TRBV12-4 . TGTGCCAGCAGTTTAGGAGGAGGGGGCACTGAGCAGTTCTTC CASSLGGGGTEQFF
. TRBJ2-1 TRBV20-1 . TGCAGTGCTAAGAAGGACAGTTACAATGAGCAGTTCTTC CSAKKDSYNEQFF